The 4 T cell receptor beta chains in this list originate from one sample, sequenced in a study of TIL therapy for anti-PD-1-resistant metastatic lung cancer. This was the immunoSEQ v3 assay. The assay was immunoSEQ multiplex PCR, and TCRdb's table has in-frame clones only and misses some. The table has tens of thousands of clones, around 67% seen once. Specified time point: pre-treatment sample, taken before nivolumab and TIL therapy. Sequencing was performed on blood, taken at baseline. The source of these receptors is a person aged 25 to 80 with non-small cell lung cancer.

The gene calls are TRBV6-5 and TRBJ2-3; 9 bases align to TRBD2. V lost 5 bases to trimming and J lost 8 bases; unmatched junction nucleotides: 11. Per germline, CDR1 MNHEY and CDR2 SVGAGI. The CDR3 runs to 15 residues. For the CDR3, the DNA is TGTGCCAGCAGTCCTAATAGCGGGGGTCGGGGTACGCAGTATTTT. It codes for CASSPNSGGRGTQYF.

This clone is a singleton in its sample. The V gene is TRBV7-2, the J gene TRBJ2-3; 10 bases line up with TRBD2. Losses at the gene ends were 5 bases for V and 3 bases for J; bases not matched to a gene: 2. Germline CDR1 and CDR2: SGHTA and FQGNSA. The CDR3 runs to 14 residues. The CDR3 spells CASSTSGVTDTQYF. CDR3 DNA: TGTGCCAGCAGCACTAGCGGGGTAACAGATACGCAGTATTTT.

The V and J genes are TRBV15 and TRBJ1-4; D unresolved. Germline lookup yields CDR1 LNHNV and CDR2 YYDKDF (reference sequence). The CDR3 runs 15 residues. Trimming pared 0 bases from V and 6 bases from J, leaving 11 bases between. CDR3: CATSRDLDGDEKLFF. CDR3 in DNA: TGTGCCACCAGCAGAGACCTGGACGGAGATGAAAAACTGTTTTTT.

V and J are TRBV7-2 and TRBJ2-5; the D gene is possibly TRBD2 (6 bases). The germline V and J ends were trimmed by 5 bases and 5 bases, with 15 bases remaining between them. Germline V lookup: CDR1 SGHTA, CDR2 FQGNSA. This CDR3 has 14 amino acids. The CDR3, as DNA: TGTGCCAGCAGCCGGAGGGGCGGGATGGAGACCCAGTACTTC. This translates into CASSRRGGMETQYF.